The sequence of this TCR beta chain was determined in a study of vaccination effects on CD4 cells after COVID-19. On the study more broadly: Participants were given two doses of BNT162b2 or mRNA-1273 vaccine.

Sequenced by immunoSEQ multiplex PCR; TCRdb stores in-frame clones only, minus some. The data hold some 52,000 clones, with approximately 79% observed a single time. Viral peptide pools were used in the ViraFEST assay to expand antigen-specific CD4+ T cells, and sequencing came afterward. It was after roughly ten days of culture that CD4+ T cells were isolated. Among the vaccine recipients, none had a prior SARS-CoV-2 infection, and nucleocapsid antibodies were negative. Both day 3 and day 7 saw half the medium replaced with IL-2 medium. Concerning this clone itself: The antigen is undetermined. Other DNA sequences of this sample code for an identical CDR3.

Deletions cut 3 bases from V and 5 bases from J, with 15 bases between. CDR1 is MNHNS, CDR2 SASEGT, per germline. This CDR3 is 15 amino acids long. The sample consisted of CD4+ T cells from PBMCs cultured with HCoV-OC43 spike peptides, taken before COVID-19 vaccination. The subset here: HCoV-OC43 spike overlapping peptide pool stimulation. The chain carries TRBV6-1 and TRBJ2-3, with D perhaps being TRBD1 or TRBD2 (6 bases each). The receptor was isolated from a human donor who received a COVID-19 vaccine. CDR3 residues: CASSEGGGPGDTQYF. CDR3 bases: TGTGCCAGCAGTGAGGGTGGGGGGCCGGGAGATACGCAGTATTTT.